This T cell receptor beta chain derives from a study of blood T cells in healthy people across ages. A sample-barcoded 5' primer and a J-beta primer mix were used in a second PCR of roughly 6 to 12 cycles. In TCRdb, the 5' RACE reads were re-called with MiXCR into one record per CDR3 protein. Altogether 650,000 to 1,000,000 distinct CDR3 sequences are present, less than 60% being singletons, with the ten largest covering 15% to 20%. Trimming cost V 3 bases and J 6 bases; bases outside gene matches: 9. This CDR3 has 15 residues. Germline V gene lookup returns CDR1 SGHTA and CDR2 FQGTGA. In each sample, at least 7 million PBMCs were isolated.

Sequencing was done on a sample of blood. This TCR was sampled from a man older than 75 in good health. The chain couples TRBV7-3 to TRBJ1-2; 8 bases map to TRBD1. The CDR3 region has the DNA TGTGCCAGCAGCTTGACGGGGGCAGGGGGCGATGGCTACACCTTC. Translating gives CASSLTGAGGDGYTF.